This TCR beta chain was recovered during a study of early T cells in non-severe SARS-CoV-2 infection (dated by TCRdb to the early 2020s). About the study as a whole: TCR sequencing used bulk RNA from unsorted whole blood, so alpha and beta chains could not be paired. Beyond this particular receptor, the publication reports: VDJdb matching was skewed toward anti-spike CD8 responses and likely underestimated virus-specific expansions, missing private and CD4 specificities.

Points on this clonotype: Its specific antigen is unknown. The record has no base qualities; no much larger clone is one base away.

Set within a cohort of healthcare workers in London, UK, this nested case-control study involved weekly PCR testing of nasopharyngeal swabs along with blood sampling. Between 23 and 31 March 2020, the week of the UK lockdown, healthcare workers were enrolled and then followed up weekly for as long as 16 weeks. Preparation of the library involved 5' RACE. Reads for this sample came from a NextSeq 500. Unique molecular identifiers were attached to individual cDNA molecules in the TCR library protocol so that sequencing error and PCR bias could be corrected. TCR alpha and beta chains were both sequenced, and the abundances of alpha and beta sequences in each sample were closely correlated with each other. Turning to the authors' computational methods: V gene, J gene and CDR3 annotation of TCR sequences was performed with Decombinator V4. TCRs were defined as expanded if a significant change between any two time points was detected under a Poisson model with p below 0.0001. TCR abundances were normalised to the total number of TCRs sequenced in each sample and reported as counts per million. MAIT TCRs were defined by TRAV1-2 paired with TRAJ12, TRAJ20 or TRAJ33, and iNKT TCRs by TRAV10 paired with TRAJ18. VDJdb, accessed 1 November 2021, was searched for CMV, EBV and SARS-CoV-2 annotated TCRs, with TCRs annotated for multiple antigens excluded. TCRdb trimmed the raw reads at Q25, called clones with MiXCR and kept productive beta chains. When rows share a CDR3 protein, they turn into one entry using the most common DNA and genes. What appears here as the V and J calls and clone size reflects TCRdb's work, not the paper's. The sample table records roughly 75,000 distinct CDR3 sequences; roughly 12% of these occur just once. The top ten hold roughly 3.2% of the sample.

The germline V gene provides CDR1 SNHLY and CDR2 FYNNEI. Trimming removed 6 bases from V and 1 base from J; the gene matches leave 2 bases unexplained. The CDR3 spans 13 residues, from the cysteine through the phenylalanine. Of all the DNA, just the CDR3 is kept, 39 bases in frame from base 1. The receptor comes from an adult who was a healthcare worker with PCR-confirmed SARS-CoV-2 infection or an uninfected control (not recorded which). The V and J genes are TRBV2 and TRBJ2-5, with 7 middle bases fitting TRBD1. The sequenced material came from whole blood. The CDR3 reads CASRGQIQETQYF. The DNA sequence is TGTGCCAGCAGGGGACAGATCCAAGAGACCCAGTACTTC.